This entry is about one T cell receptor (beta chain). Its specificity is unknown. Some clones are missing from TCRdb's copy, which holds only in-frame ones; the method was immunoSEQ multiplex PCR. The table records about 58,000 clones, under 95% of them present only once. This specimen belongs to a study of PD-1 blockade in classical Hodgkin lymphoma. Points from the study as a whole: Before treatment, TCR diversity in newly diagnosed patients was reportedly lower than in healthy donors. Before treatment, complete responders showed about the same diversity as newly diagnosed patients.

Germline V lookup: CDR1 MNHEY, CDR2 SMNVEV (reference sequence). V lost 5 bases and J lost 4; bases outside the gene matches: 6. This CDR3 region has 14 residues. All the patients suffered relapse after autologous stem cell transplantation, and brentuximab vedotin exposure differed. Patients had relapsed/refractory classical Hodgkin lymphoma with complete response, partial response or progressive disease as best response. This sequence originates from a human donor with classical Hodgkin lymphoma. The rearrangement links TRBV27 to TRBJ2-7; 9 bases match TRBD2. The sequences come from peripheral blood mononuclear cells (PBMCs), collected before the second cycle of nivolumab. CDR3 region: CASSTAGGPYEQYF. Written as DNA, the CDR3 is TGTGCCAGCAGTACGGCGGGAGGGCCGTACGAGCAGTACTTC.